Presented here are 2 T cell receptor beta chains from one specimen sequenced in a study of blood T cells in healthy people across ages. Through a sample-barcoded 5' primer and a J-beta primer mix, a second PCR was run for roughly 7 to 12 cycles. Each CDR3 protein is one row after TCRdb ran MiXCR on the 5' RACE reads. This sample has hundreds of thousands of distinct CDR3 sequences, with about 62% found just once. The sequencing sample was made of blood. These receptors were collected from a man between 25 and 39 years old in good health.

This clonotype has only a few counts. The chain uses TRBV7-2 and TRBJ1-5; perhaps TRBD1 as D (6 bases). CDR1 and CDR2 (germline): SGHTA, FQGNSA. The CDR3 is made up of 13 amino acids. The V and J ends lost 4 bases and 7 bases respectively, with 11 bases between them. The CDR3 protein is CASSYREGQPQHF. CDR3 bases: TGTGCCAGCAGCTACAGGGAAGGCCAGCCCCAGCATTTT.

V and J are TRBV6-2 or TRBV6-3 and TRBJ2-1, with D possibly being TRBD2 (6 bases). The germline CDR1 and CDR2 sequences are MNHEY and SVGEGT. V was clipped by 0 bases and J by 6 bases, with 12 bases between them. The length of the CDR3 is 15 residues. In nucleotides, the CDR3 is TGTGCCAGCAGTTACTCCTGGCTAGCGCGCAATGAGCAGTTCTTC. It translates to CASSYSWLARNEQFF.